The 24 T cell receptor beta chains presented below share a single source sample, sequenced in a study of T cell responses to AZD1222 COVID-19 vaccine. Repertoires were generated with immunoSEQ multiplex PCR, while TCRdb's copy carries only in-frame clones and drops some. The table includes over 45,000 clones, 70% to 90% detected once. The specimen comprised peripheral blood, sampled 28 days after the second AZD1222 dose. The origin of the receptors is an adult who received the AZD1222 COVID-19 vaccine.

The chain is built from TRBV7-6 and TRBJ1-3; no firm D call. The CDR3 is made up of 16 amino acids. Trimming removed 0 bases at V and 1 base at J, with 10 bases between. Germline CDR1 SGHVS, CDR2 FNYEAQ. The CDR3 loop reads CASSLAGRASGNTIYF. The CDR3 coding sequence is TGTGCCAGCAGCTTAGCTGGTCGGGCTTCTGGAAACACCATATATTTT.

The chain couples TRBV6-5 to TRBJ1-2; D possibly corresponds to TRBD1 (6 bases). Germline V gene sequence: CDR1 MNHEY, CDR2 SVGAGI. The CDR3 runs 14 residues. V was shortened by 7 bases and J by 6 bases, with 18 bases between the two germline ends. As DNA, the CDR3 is TGTGCCAGCATTCTCAGAGGGGGTTTGGATGGCTACACCTTC. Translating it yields CASILRGGLDGYTF.

The CDR3, as DNA: TGTGCCAGCCGCGGGGCGGGGAAATACGAGCAGTACTTC. It specifies CASRGAGKYEQYF. This rearrangement joins TRBV12-3 or TRBV12-4 to TRBJ2-7; a weak D match, TRBD2 (6 bases). This CDR3 spans 13 amino acids. Between the trimmed V and J ends, which lost 8 bases and 4 bases, there was a span of 15 bases.

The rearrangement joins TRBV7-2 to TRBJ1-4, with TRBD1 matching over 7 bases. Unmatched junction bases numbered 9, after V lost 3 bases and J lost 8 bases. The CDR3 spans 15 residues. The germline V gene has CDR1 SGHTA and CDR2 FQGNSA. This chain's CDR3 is CASSLVKGAQEKLFF. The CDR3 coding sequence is TGTGCCAGCAGCTTGGTAAAGGGGGCGCAGGAAAAACTGTTTTTT.

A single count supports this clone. CDR3 nucleotide sequence: TGTGCCAGTAGTATTTCGGGGGCCCGCAATCAGCCCCAGCATTTT. It translates to CASSISGARNQPQHF. J is TRBJ1-5 and V is TRBV19; possible D gene TRBD1, 6 bases. This CDR3 is built from 15 residues. From germline, CDR1 is LNHDA and CDR2 SQIVND (reference sequence). Trimming shortened V by 3 bases and J by 2 bases, and 11 bases separated the two germline ends.

The CDR3 here is CASSSQGGDYGYTF. The CDR3 DNA reads as TGTGCCAGTAGTAGTCAGGGAGGGGACTATGGCTACACCTTC. The V call is TRBV19, the J call TRBJ1-2; D is perhaps TRBD1 (5 bases). Trimming took 4 bases from V and 3 from J, leaving 12 bases between them. The CDR3 is 14 amino acids. CDR1 LNHDA and CDR2 SQIVND come from the germline V gene (reference sequence).

Written as DNA, the CDR3 is TGTGCCAGCAGTGCTCAACGGGGCCTCAACCACGAGCAGTACTTC. Amino acid sequence: CASSAQRGLNHEQYF. The rearrangement links TRBV25-1 to TRBJ2-7; possibly TRBD1 or TRBD2 for D (5 bases each). Trimming stripped 4 bases from V and 5 bases from J, with 18 bases between. Germline V gene lookup returns CDR1 MGHDK and CDR2 SYGVNS. This CDR3 has 15 residues.

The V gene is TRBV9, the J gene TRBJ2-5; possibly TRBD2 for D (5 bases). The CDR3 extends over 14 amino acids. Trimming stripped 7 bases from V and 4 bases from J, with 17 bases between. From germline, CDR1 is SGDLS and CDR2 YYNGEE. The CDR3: CASGSRLAGETQYF. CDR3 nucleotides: TGTGCCAGCGGTTCCCGGCTAGCCGGAGAGACCCAGTACTTC.

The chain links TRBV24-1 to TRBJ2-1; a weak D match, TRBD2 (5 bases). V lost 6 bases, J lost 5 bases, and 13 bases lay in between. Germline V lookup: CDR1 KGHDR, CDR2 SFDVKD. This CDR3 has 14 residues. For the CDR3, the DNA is TGTGCCACCAGTCCTTCGTACGGGGACAATGAGCAGTTCTTC. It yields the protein CATSPSYGDNEQFF.

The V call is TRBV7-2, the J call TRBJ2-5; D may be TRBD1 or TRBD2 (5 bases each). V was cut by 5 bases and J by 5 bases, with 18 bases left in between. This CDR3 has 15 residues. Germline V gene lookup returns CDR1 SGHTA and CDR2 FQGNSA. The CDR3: CASSTFSRGGETQYF. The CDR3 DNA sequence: TGTGCCAGCAGCACCTTCTCTAGGGGCGGGGAGACCCAGTACTTC.

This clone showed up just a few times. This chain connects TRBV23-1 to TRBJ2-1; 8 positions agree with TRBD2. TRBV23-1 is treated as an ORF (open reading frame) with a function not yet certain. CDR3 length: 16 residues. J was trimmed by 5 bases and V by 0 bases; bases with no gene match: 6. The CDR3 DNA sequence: TGCGCCAGCAGTCAATCGGGCGGGAGGAACCACAATGAGCAGTTCTTC. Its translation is CASSQSGGRNHNEQFF.

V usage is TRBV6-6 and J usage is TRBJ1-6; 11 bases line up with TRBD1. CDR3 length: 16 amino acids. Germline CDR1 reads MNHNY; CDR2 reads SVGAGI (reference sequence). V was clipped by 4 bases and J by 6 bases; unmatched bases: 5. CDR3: CASSSRTGGTNSPLHF. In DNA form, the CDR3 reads TGTGCCAGCAGTTCCCGGACAGGGGGCACTAATTCACCCCTCCACTTT.

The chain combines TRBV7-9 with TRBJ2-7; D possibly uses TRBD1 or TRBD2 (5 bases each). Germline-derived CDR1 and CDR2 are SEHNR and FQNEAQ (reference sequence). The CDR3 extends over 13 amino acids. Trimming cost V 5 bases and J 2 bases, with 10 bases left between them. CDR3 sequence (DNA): TGTGCCAGCAGCCGACTGGGGGCCTACGAGCAGTACTTC. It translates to CASSRLGAYEQYF.

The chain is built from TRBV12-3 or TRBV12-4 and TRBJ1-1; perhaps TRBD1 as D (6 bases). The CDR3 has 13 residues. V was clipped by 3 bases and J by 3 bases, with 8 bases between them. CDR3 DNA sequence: TGTGCCAGCAGTTTCGACAGGTACACTGAAGCTTTCTTT. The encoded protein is CASSFDRYTEAFF.

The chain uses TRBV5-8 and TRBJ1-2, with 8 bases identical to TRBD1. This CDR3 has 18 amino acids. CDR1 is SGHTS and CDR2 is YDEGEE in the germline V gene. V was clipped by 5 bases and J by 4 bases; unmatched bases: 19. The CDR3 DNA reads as TGTGCCAGCAGTTTCAGAGAGAGCTCCGGGACAGGACTCTATGGCTACACCTTC. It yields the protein CASSFRESSGTGLYGYTF.

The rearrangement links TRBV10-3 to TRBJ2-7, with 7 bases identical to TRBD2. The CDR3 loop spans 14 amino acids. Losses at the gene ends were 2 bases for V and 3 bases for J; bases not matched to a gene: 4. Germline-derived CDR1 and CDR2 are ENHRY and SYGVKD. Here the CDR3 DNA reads TGTGCCATCAGTGAGGTGGGAGGGGTCTACGAGCAGTACTTC. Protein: CAISEVGGVYEQYF.

The chain's CDR3 is CATRARTSSGANVLTF. The CDR3 DNA reads TGTGCCACCCGAGCACGGACGAGCTCTGGGGCCAACGTCCTGACTTTC. The genes are TRBV24-1 and TRBJ2-6, with no clear D. The V gene's germline CDR1 is KGHDR and CDR2 SFDVKD. V dropped 9 bases and J dropped 0 bases, with 14 bases sitting between them. The CDR3 covers 16 residues.

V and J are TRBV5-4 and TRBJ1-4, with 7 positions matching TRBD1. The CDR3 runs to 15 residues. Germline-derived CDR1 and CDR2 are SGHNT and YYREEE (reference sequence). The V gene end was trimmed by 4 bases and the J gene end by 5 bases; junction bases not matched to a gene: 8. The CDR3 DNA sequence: TGTGCCAGCAGCGCAACCGGGACAGAGAATGAAAAACTGTTTTTT. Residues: CASSATGTENEKLFF.

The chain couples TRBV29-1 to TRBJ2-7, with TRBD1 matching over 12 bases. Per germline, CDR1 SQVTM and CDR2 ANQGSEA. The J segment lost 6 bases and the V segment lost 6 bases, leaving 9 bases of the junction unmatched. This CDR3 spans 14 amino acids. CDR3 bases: TGCAGCGTCGGAAGCCCGGGACAGGGGGCCGAGCAGTACTTC. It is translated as CSVGSPGQGAEQYF.

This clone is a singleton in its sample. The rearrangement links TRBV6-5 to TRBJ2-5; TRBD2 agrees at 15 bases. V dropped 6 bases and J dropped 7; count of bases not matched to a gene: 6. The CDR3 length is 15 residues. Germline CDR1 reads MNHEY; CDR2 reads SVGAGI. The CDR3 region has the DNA TGTGCCAGCAGACCTCCGGGACTAGCGGGGGGGACCCAGTACTTC. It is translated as CASRPPGLAGGTQYF.

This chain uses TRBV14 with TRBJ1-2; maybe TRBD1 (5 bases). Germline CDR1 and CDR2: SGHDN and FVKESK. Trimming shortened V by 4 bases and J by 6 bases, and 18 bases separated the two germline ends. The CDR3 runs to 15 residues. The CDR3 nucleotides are TGTGCCAGCAGCCCCGAGTGGGGGTGGCCTGATGGCTACACCTTC. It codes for CASSPEWGWPDGYTF.

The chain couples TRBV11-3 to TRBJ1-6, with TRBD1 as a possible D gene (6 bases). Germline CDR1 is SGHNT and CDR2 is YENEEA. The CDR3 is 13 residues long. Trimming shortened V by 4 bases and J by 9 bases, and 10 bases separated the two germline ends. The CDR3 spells CASSSEGVSPLHF. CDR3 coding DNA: TGTGCCAGCAGCTCAGAGGGGGTTTCACCCCTCCACTTT.

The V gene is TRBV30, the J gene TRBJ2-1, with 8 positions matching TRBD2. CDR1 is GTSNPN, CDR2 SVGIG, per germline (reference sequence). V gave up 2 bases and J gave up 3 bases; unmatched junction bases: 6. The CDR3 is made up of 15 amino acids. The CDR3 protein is CAWSPGGHDYNEQFF. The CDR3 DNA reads TGTGCCTGGAGTCCGGGGGGGCACGACTACAATGAGCAGTTCTTC. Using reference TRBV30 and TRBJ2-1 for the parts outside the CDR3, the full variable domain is SQTIHQWPATLVQPVGSPLSLECTVEGTSNPNLYWYRQAAGRGLQLLFYSVGIGQISSEVPQNLSASRPQDRQFILSSKKLLLSDSGFYLCAWSPGGHDYNEQFFGPGTRLTVL.

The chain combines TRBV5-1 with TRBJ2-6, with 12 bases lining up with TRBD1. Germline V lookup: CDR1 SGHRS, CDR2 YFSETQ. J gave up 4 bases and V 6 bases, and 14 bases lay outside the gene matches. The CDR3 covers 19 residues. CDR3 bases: TGCGCCAGCACACAGGCGGGGACAGGGGGCGCGTCGGGGGCCAACGTCCTGACTTTC. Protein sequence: CASTQAGTGGASGANVLTF.